Detailed here is one T cell receptor beta chain. This clonotype turned up a few times. Its antigen is still unknown. No much larger clone is present one base from it, and per-base qualities are unavailable. Trimming removed 10 bases from V and 3 bases from J; the gene matches leave 7 bases unexplained. Including cysteine and phenylalanine, the CDR3 has 13 amino acids. Here the CDR3 DNA is all that survives: 39 bases in frame from base 1. CDR1 and CDR2, per the germline V gene, are SNHLY and FYNNEI. The sample comes from a study of response to subunit inactivated influenza vaccine (dated by TCRdb to the late 2010s). Study-wide context: The study used deep quantitative T cell receptor repertoire profiling to track responses to a trivalent subunit inactivated influenza vaccine.

Libraries were made using RT-PCR. TCRdb names Illumina HiSeq 2500 as the instrument used. The raw public data were reprocessed by TCRdb itself: fastp quality trimming at Q25, MiXCR clonotype calling, in-frame beta chains only. Every entry covers one CDR3 protein and lists the most common genes and DNA from its rows. The sample table contains around 580,000 distinct CDR3 sequences; only one count was recorded for about 10% of them. Clones ranked in the top ten supply more than 8.5% of the sample. What the work shows at the level of the full study, not this receptor alone: The authors suggested that each seasonal influenza vaccination may recruit only a limited number of new T cells.

Here the chain combines TRBV2 and TRBJ2-3, with 7 middle bases fitting TRBD1. The sequence derives from a man in his fifties or sixties who received an inactivated influenza vaccine. Donor details come from another sample of the same person, matched by shared clones. The input for sequencing was PBMCs from blood, taken on the day of vaccination. The DNA sequence reads TGTGCCATCACCGGGACAGATACAGATACGCAGTATTTT. Translated, it gives CAITGTDTDTQYF.